Listed below are T cell receptor beta chains from one sample, sequenced in a study of regulatory T cells in long-lasting Graves disease. One entry per CDR3 protein, called by TCRdb with MiXCR from the multiplex PCR reads. The sample contains 530,000 or so distinct CDR3 sequences, 16% of which appear only once. These same data were also listed under a study on T cells in Graves' hyperthyroidism and ophthalmopathy.

Specimen: peripheral blood mononuclear cells (PBMCs), collected at new diagnosis, from a patient treated with antithyroid drugs. The receptor source for this set is a man between 18 and 29 years old with Graves disease. CDR3s include the opening cysteine and the closing phenylalanine or tryptophan. Fields, in order: V gene, clone size, CDR3 length, D gene, J gene, CDR3 protein, CDR3 DNA. The D gene is left open where the match is weak. Expanded clones get a size class; other rows say once, few or many, or leave the size out.

V gene: TRBV27; clone size: many; CDR3 length: 15; D gene: TRBD1; J gene: TRBJ2-1; CDR3 protein: CASRDRARALNEQFF; CDR3 DNA: TGTGCCAGCAGGGACAGGGCCCGTGCACTCAATGAGCAGTTCTTC
V gene: TRBV29-1; clone size: .; CDR3 length: 15; D gene: .; J gene: TRBJ1-3; CDR3 protein: CSVLGPASGGNTIYF; CDR3 DNA: TGCAGCGTCCTCGGGCCCGCCTCGGGTGGAAACACCATATATTTT
V gene: TRBV28; clone size: .; CDR3 length: 16; D gene: TRBD1; J gene: TRBJ1-1; CDR3 protein: CASSLGAGGLNTEAFF; CDR3 DNA: TGTGCCAGCAGTTTAGGAGCAGGGGGATTGAACACTGAAGCTTTCTTT
V gene: TRBV9; clone size: few; CDR3 length: 14; D gene: .; J gene: TRBJ2-7; CDR3 protein: CASSVSGASREQYF; CDR3 DNA: TGTGCCAGCAGCGTGTCGGGGGCGAGTCGCGAGCAGTACTTC
V gene: TRBV4-1; clone size: .; CDR3 length: 13; D gene: .; J gene: TRBJ2-7; CDR3 protein: CASSQQGSLEQYF; CDR3 DNA: TGCGCCAGCAGCCAACAGGGATCGCTCGAGCAGTACTTC
V gene: TRBV12-3/TRBV12-4; clone size: many; CDR3 length: 16; D gene: TRBD1; J gene: TRBJ1-2; CDR3 protein: CASSFRDDRVGDGYTF; CDR3 DNA: TGTGCCAGCAGTTTCCGGGATGACAGGGTAGGCGATGGCTACACCTTC
V gene: TRBV30; clone size: .; CDR3 length: 13; D gene: .; J gene: TRBJ1-1; CDR3 protein: CAWGPLTYTEAFF; CDR3 DNA: TGTGCCTGGGGCCCCCTAACTTACACTGAAGCTTTCTTT
V gene: TRBV9; clone size: .; CDR3 length: 15; D gene: TRBD2; J gene: TRBJ2-1; CDR3 protein: CASSPSGTSINEQFF; CDR3 DNA: TGTGCCAGCAGCCCTAGTGGGACTAGTATCAATGAGCAGTTCTTC
V gene: TRBV6-2/TRBV6-3; clone size: many; CDR3 length: 19; D gene: .; J gene: TRBJ2-5; CDR3 protein: CASSYSRGWYGPSQETQYF; CDR3 DNA: TGTGCCAGCAGTTACTCTAGAGGGTGGTACGGACCATCGCAAGAGACCCAGTACTTC
V gene: TRBV30; clone size: .; CDR3 length: 15; D gene: .; J gene: TRBJ2-7; CDR3 protein: CAWSVLGDSAYEQYF; CDR3 DNA: TGTGCCTGGAGTGTACTGGGTGATTCAGCCTACGAGCAGTACTTC
V gene: TRBV19; clone size: few; CDR3 length: 16; D gene: TRBD1; J gene: TRBJ2-6; CDR3 protein: CASSRQGPSGANVLTF; CDR3 DNA: TGTGCCAGTAGTAGACAGGGCCCGTCTGGGGCCAACGTCCTGACTTTC
V gene: TRBV20-1; clone size: many; CDR3 length: 15; D gene: TRBD2; J gene: TRBJ2-1; CDR3 protein: CSAGTSGTAYNEQFF; CDR3 DNA: TGCAGTGCTGGGACTAGCGGGACCGCCTACAATGAGCAGTTCTTC
V gene: TRBV20-1; clone size: .; CDR3 length: 12; D gene: .; J gene: TRBJ1-3; CDR3 protein: CSARRDENTIYF; CDR3 DNA: TGCAGTGCTAGGAGGGACGAAAACACCATATATTTT
V gene: TRBV9; clone size: few; CDR3 length: 15; D gene: .; J gene: TRBJ1-5; CDR3 protein: CASSARQGSLQPQHF; CDR3 DNA: TGTGCCAGCAGCGCCCGTCAGGGGAGTCTTCAGCCCCAGCATTTT
V gene: TRBV18; clone size: many; CDR3 length: 14; D gene: TRBD1; J gene: TRBJ1-2; CDR3 protein: CASSRTGTNYGYTF; CDR3 DNA: TGTGCCAGCTCCAGGACAGGGACCAACTATGGCTACACCTTC
V gene: TRBV19; clone size: few; CDR3 length: 16; D gene: .; J gene: TRBJ2-5; CDR3 protein: CASSSRPRVRVETQYF; CDR3 DNA: TGTGCCAGTAGTTCGCGACCCAGGGTGCGGGTGGAGACCCAGTACTTC
V gene: TRBV4-1; clone size: few; CDR3 length: 14; D gene: .; J gene: TRBJ1-5; CDR3 protein: CASSQGWGNQPQHF; CDR3 DNA: TGCGCCAGCAGCCAAGGGTGGGGGAATCAGCCCCAGCATTTT
V gene: TRBV18; clone size: many; CDR3 length: 12; D gene: .; J gene: TRBJ2-7; CDR3 protein: CASSPRGLEQYF; CDR3 DNA: TGTGCCAGCTCACCGCGAGGGCTCGAGCAGTACTTC
V gene: TRBV6-1; clone size: many; CDR3 length: 13; D gene: .; J gene: TRBJ2-1; CDR3 protein: CASSRDSYNEQFF; CDR3 DNA: TGTGCCAGCAGCCGGGACTCCTACAATGAGCAGTTCTTC
V gene: TRBV7-9; clone size: .; CDR3 length: 15; D gene: .; J gene: TRBJ2-3; CDR3 protein: CASSLDYAGTDTQYF; CDR3 DNA: TGTGCCAGCAGCTTAGACTATGCGGGCACAGATACGCAGTATTTT
V gene: TRBV7-9; clone size: few; CDR3 length: 17; D gene: .; J gene: TRBJ2-7; CDR3 protein: CASSPRLERGLRREQYF; CDR3 DNA: TGTGCCAGCAGCCCCAGACTAGAAAGGGGCCTACGGAGGGAGCAGTACTTC
V gene: TRBV20-1; clone size: .; CDR3 length: 13; D gene: .; J gene: TRBJ1-3; CDR3 protein: CSARSHSGNTIYF; CDR3 DNA: TGCAGTGCTAGATCCCACTCTGGAAACACCATATATTTT
V gene: TRBV2; clone size: many; CDR3 length: 15; D gene: TRBD2; J gene: TRBJ2-3; CDR3 protein: CASSATSGSIDTQYF; CDR3 DNA: TGTGCCAGCAGCGCTACGAGCGGGAGTATAGATACGCAGTATTTT
V gene: TRBV20-1; clone size: many; CDR3 length: 12; D gene: .; J gene: TRBJ2-7; CDR3 protein: CSASPGSYEQYF; CDR3 DNA: TGCAGTGCTAGCCCTGGGTCATACGAGCAGTACTTC
V gene: TRBV2; clone size: many; CDR3 length: 14; D gene: TRBD1; J gene: TRBJ1-1; CDR3 protein: CASSDAGGLTEAFF; CDR3 DNA: TGTGCCAGCAGTGACGCAGGGGGCCTCACTGAAGCTTTCTTT
V gene: TRBV29-1; clone size: few; CDR3 length: 13; D gene: TRBD1; J gene: TRBJ1-5; CDR3 protein: CSVAGTGNQPQHF; CDR3 DNA: TGCAGCGTTGCCGGGACAGGGAATCAGCCCCAGCATTTT
V gene: TRBV6-1; clone size: .; CDR3 length: 13; D gene: .; J gene: TRBJ2-5; CDR3 protein: CASSIDWQETQYF; CDR3 DNA: TGTGCCAGCAGCATAGACTGGCAAGAGACCCAGTACTTC
V gene: TRBV5-1; clone size: few; CDR3 length: 12; D gene: TRBD1; J gene: TRBJ1-6; CDR3 protein: CACRQGDSPLHF; CDR3 DNA: TGCGCCTGCCGACAGGGAGATTCACCCCTCCACTTT
V gene: TRBV10-3; clone size: .; CDR3 length: 18; D gene: TRBD1; J gene: TRBJ1-4; CDR3 protein: CAISEKIGQEPTNEKLFF; CDR3 DNA: TGTGCCATCAGTGAAAAAATTGGACAGGAGCCAACTAATGAAAAACTGTTTTTT
V gene: TRBV20-1; clone size: many; CDR3 length: 13; D gene: TRBD2; J gene: TRBJ2-1; CDR3 protein: CSAYSGSDNEQFF; CDR3 DNA: TGCAGTGCTTACAGCGGGAGTGACAATGAGCAGTTCTTC
V gene: TRBV29-1; clone size: many; CDR3 length: 11; D gene: .; J gene: TRBJ2-7; CDR3 protein: CSVQGAYEQYF; CDR3 DNA: TGCAGCGTTCAGGGAGCCTACGAGCAGTACTTC
V gene: TRBV6-5; clone size: .; CDR3 length: 16; D gene: .; J gene: TRBJ1-2; CDR3 protein: CASSYSIGTVNYGYTF; CDR3 DNA: TGTGCCAGCAGTTACTCGATAGGAACAGTCAACTATGGCTACACCTTC
V gene: TRBV7-8; clone size: many; CDR3 length: 17; D gene: TRBD2; J gene: TRBJ2-2; CDR3 protein: CASSYSGRGLVAGELFF; CDR3 DNA: TGTGCCAGCAGCTATAGCGGGAGGGGTCTTGTTGCCGGGGAGCTGTTTTTT
V gene: TRBV15; clone size: few; CDR3 length: 14; D gene: .; J gene: TRBJ2-2; CDR3 protein: CATRWPGRTGELFF; CDR3 DNA: TGTGCCACCAGATGGCCGGGACGCACCGGGGAGCTGTTTTTT
V gene: TRBV14; clone size: .; CDR3 length: 16; D gene: TRBD2; J gene: TRBJ2-1; CDR3 protein: CASSAVAGVSYNEQFF; CDR3 DNA: TGTGCCAGCAGCGCAGTAGCGGGAGTCTCCTACAATGAGCAGTTCTTC
V gene: TRBV27; clone size: .; CDR3 length: 15; D gene: TRBD1; J gene: TRBJ1-4; CDR3 protein: CASSLADRGGEKLFF; CDR3 DNA: TGTGCCAGCAGTTTAGCCGACAGGGGGGGTGAAAAACTGTTTTTT
V gene: TRBV6-1; clone size: .; CDR3 length: 13; D gene: .; J gene: TRBJ1-1; CDR3 protein: CASINGGNTEAFF; CDR3 DNA: TGTGCCAGCATAAACGGGGGGAACACTGAAGCTTTCTTT
V gene: TRBV5-1; clone size: many; CDR3 length: 15; D gene: .; J gene: TRBJ2-1; CDR3 protein: CASSLDLTSYNEQFF; CDR3 DNA: TGCGCCAGCAGCTTAGACTTGACCTCCTACAATGAGCAGTTCTTC
V gene: TRBV7-2; clone size: many; CDR3 length: 16; D gene: TRBD2; J gene: TRBJ2-1; CDR3 protein: CASSARTSGPNNEQFF; CDR3 DNA: TGTGCCAGCAGCGCCCGGACTAGCGGACCGAACAATGAGCAGTTCTTC
V gene: TRBV28; clone size: many; CDR3 length: 14; D gene: TRBD1; J gene: TRBJ1-4; CDR3 protein: CASSRGQRNEKLFF; CDR3 DNA: TGTGCCAGCAGCAGGGGACAGAGAAATGAAAAACTGTTTTTT
V gene: TRBV7-8; clone size: .; CDR3 length: 14; D gene: .; J gene: TRBJ2-7; CDR3 protein: CASSLTRPPYEQYF; CDR3 DNA: TGTGCCAGCAGCTTGACAAGGCCACCCTACGAGCAGTACTTC
V gene: TRBV20-1; clone size: .; CDR3 length: 14; D gene: TRBD1; J gene: TRBJ2-3; CDR3 protein: CSARDGDRVDTQYF; CDR3 DNA: TGCAGTGCTAGAGATGGAGACAGGGTAGATACGCAGTATTTT